This record looks at one T cell receptor (beta chain) sequence and its context. Its target is not known. This entry is derived from a study of siplizumab effects on memory and regulatory T cells. Study-wide points: Among sequences traceable to unstimulated CD4+ memory cells, alloreactive ones were significantly reduced by siplizumab. Greater diversity than memory cells seemed evident in naive T cells, which also appeared to be major alloresponse contributors.

Produced via immunoSEQ multiplex PCR; TCRdb's table is partial and in-frame only. The table includes around 65,000 clones, about 80% detected once. Sequences were obtained from memory CD4+ T cells sorted from blood. The TCR originated in a human donor in good health.

The CDR3 region has the DNA TGTGCCAGCAGCCCTGGGGCCGCGGGGCTCTACAATGAGCAGTTCTTC. Its translation: CASSPGAAGLYNEQFF. The V and J genes are TRBV7-3 and TRBJ2-1; D is perhaps TRBD2 (6 bases). Trimming shortened V by 5 bases and J by 3 bases, and 17 bases separated the two germline ends. Germline-derived CDR1 and CDR2 are SGHTA and FQGTGA. The CDR3 runs 16 residues.